This section outlines one TCR beta chain sequence together with its context. TCRdb keeps only in-frame clones here, not all; method: immunoSEQ multiplex PCR. The repertoire consists of 55,000 to 80,000 clones, with roughly 80% occurring once and the leading ten covering around an eighth. The data belong to a study of blood T cell repertoires in COVID-19. Study in general: Samples came from the United States, Italy and Spain, spanning acute and convalescent COVID-19. T cells, B-cell-depleted T cells, or PBMCs provided the cDNA or gDNA that served as material.

The germline V gene encodes CDR1 LNHNV and CDR2 YYDKDF (reference sequence). The CDR3 has 14 residues. The V end was cut by 3 bases, the J end by 0 bases, with 8 bases between. Sequenced material: peripheral blood. The TCR comes from a human donor in a cohort sampled during active COVID-19. The chain couples TRBV15 to TRBJ1-1, with D perhaps TRBD1 (5 bases). CDR3 DNA sequence: TGTGCCACCAGCAGGACAGCTATGAACACTGAAGCTTTCTTT. Residues: CATSRTAMNTEAFF.